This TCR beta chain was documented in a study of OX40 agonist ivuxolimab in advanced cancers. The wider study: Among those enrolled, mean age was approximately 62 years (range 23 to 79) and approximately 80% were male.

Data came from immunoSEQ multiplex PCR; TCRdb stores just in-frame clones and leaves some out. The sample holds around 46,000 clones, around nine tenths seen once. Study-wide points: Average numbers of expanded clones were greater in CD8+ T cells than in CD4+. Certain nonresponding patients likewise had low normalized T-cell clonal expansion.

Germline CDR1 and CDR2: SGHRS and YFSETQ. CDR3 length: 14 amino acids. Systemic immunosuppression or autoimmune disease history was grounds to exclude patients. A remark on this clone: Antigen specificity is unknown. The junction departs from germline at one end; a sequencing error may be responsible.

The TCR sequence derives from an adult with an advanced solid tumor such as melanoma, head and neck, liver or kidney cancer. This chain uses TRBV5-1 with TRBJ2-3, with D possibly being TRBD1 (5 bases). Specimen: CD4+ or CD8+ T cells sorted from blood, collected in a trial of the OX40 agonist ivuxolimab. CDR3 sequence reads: CASSLGQITDTQYF. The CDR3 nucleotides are TGTGCCAGCAGCTTGGGGCAGATCACAGATACGCAGTATTTT.